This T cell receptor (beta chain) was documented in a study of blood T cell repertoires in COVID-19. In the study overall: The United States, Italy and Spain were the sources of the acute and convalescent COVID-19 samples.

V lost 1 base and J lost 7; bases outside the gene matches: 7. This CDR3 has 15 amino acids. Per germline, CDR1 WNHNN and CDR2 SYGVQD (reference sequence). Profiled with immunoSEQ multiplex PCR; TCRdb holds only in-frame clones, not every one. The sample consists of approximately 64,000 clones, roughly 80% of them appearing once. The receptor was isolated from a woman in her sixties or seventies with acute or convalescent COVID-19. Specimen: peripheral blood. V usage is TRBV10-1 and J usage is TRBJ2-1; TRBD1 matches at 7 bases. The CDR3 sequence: CASSEYDRAGNEQFF. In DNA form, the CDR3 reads TGCGCCAGCAGTGAGTACGACAGGGCTGGGAATGAGCAGTTCTTC.